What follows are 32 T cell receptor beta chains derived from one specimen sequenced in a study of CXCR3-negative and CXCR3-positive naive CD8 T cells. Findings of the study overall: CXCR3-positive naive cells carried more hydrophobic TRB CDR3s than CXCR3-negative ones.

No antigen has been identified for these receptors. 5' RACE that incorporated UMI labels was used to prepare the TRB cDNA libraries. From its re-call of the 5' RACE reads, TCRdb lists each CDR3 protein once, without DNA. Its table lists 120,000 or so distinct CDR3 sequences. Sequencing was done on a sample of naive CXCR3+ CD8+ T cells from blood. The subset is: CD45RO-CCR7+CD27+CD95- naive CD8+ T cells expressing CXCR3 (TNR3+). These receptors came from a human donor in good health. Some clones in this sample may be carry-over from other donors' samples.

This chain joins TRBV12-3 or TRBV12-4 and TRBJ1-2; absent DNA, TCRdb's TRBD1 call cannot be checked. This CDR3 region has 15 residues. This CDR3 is CASSLVSGGYYGYTF.

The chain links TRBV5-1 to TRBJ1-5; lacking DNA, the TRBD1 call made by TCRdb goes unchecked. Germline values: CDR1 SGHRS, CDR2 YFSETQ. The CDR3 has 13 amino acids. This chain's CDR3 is CVPPGGKHQPQHF. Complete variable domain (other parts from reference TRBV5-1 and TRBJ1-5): KAGVTQTPRYLIKTRGQQVTLSCSPISGHRSVSWYQQTPGQGLQFLFEYFSETQRNKGNFPGRFSGRQFSNSRSEMNVSTLELGDSALYLCVPPGGKHQPQHFGDGTRLSIL.

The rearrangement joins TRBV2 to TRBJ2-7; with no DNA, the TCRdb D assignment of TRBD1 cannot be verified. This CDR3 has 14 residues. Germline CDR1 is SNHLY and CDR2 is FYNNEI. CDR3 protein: CASKDRGGQDEQYF.

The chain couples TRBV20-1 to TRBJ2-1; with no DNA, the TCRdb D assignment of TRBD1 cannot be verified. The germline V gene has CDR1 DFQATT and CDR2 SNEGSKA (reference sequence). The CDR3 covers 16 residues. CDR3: CSAREIPSNRDNEQFF.

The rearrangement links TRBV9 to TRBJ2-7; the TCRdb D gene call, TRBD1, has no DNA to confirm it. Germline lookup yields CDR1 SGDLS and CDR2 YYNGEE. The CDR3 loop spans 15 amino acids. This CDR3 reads CASSVSTGTSYEQYF. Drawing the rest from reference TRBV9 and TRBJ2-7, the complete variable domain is DSGVTQTPKHLITATGQRVTLRCSPRSGDLSVYWYQQSLDQGLQFLIQYYNGEERAKGNILERFSAQQFPDLHSELNLSSLELGDSALYFCASSVSTGTSYEQYFGPGTRLTVT.

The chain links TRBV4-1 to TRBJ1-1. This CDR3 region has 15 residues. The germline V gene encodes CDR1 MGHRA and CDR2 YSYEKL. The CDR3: CASSQEGSENTEAFF.

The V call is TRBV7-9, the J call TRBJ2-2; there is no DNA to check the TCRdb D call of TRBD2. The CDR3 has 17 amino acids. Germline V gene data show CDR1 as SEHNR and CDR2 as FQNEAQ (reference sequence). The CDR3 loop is CASTGAGVLQGTGELFF.

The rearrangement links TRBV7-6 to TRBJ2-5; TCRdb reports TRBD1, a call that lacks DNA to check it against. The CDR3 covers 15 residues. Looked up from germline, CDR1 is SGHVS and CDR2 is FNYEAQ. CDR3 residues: CASSLVDRGQETQYF.

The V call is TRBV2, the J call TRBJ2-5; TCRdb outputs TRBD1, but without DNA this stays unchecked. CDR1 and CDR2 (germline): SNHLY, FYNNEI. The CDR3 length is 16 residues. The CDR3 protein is CASSGFDREYQETQYF.

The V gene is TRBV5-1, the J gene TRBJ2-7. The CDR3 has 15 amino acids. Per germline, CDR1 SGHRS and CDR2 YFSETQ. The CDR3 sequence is CASSQVADSSYEQYF. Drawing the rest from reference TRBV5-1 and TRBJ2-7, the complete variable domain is KAGVTQTPRYLIKTRGQQVTLSCSPISGHRSVSWYQQTPGQGLQFLFEYFSETQRNKGNFPGRFSGRQFSNSRSEMNVSTLELGDSALYLCASSQVADSSYEQYFGPGTRLTVT.

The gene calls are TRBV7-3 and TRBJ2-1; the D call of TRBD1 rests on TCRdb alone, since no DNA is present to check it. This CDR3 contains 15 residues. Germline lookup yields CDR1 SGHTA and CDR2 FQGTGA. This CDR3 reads CASSLLGTGYNEQFF.

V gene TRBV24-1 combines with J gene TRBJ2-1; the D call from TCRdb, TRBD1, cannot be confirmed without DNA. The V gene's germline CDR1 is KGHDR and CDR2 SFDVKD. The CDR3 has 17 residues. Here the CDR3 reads CATSDLPPGQGGNEQFF.

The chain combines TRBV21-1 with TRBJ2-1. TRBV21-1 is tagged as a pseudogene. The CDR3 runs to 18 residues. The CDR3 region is CASSNRVSVRRPYNEQFF.

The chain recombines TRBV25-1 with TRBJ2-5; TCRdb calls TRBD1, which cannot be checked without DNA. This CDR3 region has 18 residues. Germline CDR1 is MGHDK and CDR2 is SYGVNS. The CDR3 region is CASSEYPISGEGGETQYF.

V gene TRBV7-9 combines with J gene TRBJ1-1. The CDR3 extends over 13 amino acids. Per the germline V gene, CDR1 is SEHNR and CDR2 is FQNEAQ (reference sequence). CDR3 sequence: CDTQGEGITEAFF.

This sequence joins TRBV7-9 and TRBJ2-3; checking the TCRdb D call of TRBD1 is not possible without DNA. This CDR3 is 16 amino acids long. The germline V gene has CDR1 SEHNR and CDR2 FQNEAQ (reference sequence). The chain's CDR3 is CASSSRQGRFADTQYF. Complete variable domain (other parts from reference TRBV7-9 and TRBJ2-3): DTGVSQNPRHKITKRGQNVTFRCDPISEHNRLYWYRQTLGQGPEFLTYFQNEAQLEKSRLLSDRFSAERPKGSFSTLEIQRTEQGDSAMYLCASSSRQGRFADTQYFGPGTRLTVL.

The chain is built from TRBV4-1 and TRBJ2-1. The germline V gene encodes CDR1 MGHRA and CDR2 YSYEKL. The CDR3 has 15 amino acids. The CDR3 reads CASSQGPGGDNEQFF.

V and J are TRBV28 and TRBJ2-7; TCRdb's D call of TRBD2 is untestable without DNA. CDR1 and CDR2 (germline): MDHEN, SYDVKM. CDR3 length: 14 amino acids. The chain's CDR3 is CASSWLAFSYEQYF.

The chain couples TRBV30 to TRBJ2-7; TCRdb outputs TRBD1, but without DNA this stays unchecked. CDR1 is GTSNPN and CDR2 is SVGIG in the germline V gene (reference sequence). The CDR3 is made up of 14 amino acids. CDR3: CAWSGTGTGYEQYF.

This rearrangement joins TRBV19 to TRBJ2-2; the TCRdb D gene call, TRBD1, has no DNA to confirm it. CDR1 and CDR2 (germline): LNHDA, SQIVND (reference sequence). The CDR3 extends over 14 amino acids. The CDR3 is CASSMTRAGGELFF.

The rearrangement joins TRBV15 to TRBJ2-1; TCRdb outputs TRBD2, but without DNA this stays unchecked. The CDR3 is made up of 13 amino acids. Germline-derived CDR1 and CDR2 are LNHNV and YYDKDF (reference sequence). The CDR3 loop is CATSRTRSNEQFF. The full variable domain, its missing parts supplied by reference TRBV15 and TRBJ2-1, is DAMVIQNPRYQVTQFGKPVTLSCSQTLNHNVMYWYQQKSSQAPKLLFHYYDKDFNNEADTPDNFQSRRPNTSFCFLDIRSPGLGDTAMYLCATSRTRSNEQFFGPGTRLTVL.

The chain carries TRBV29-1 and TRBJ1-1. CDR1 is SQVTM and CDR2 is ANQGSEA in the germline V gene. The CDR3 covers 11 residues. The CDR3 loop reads CSAWVNTEAFF.

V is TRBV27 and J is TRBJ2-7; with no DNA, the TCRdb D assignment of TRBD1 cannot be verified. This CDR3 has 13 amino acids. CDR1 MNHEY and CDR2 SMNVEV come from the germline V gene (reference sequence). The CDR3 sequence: CASEGRGLYEQYF.

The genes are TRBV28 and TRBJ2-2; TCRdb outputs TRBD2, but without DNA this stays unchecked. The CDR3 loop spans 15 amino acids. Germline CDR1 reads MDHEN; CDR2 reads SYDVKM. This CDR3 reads CASTSGLRNTGELFF.

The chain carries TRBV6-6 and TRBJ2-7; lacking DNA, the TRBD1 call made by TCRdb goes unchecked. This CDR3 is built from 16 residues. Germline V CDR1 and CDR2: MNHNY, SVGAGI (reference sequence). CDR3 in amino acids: CASSYGPGTESYEQYF.

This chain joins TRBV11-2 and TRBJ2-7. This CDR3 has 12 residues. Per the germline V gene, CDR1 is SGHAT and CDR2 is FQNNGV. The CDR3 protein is CASSSERGEQYF.

The CDR3 here is CASYPAGGNQPQHF. This chain uses TRBV6-1 with TRBJ1-5. The CDR3 covers 14 residues. CDR1 is MNHNS, CDR2 SASEGT, per germline.

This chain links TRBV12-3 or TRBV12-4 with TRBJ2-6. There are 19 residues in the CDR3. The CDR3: CASSFAIVRASSGANVLTF.

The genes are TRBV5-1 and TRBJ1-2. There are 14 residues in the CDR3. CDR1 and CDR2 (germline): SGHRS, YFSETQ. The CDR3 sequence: CASSLQGPNYGYTF.

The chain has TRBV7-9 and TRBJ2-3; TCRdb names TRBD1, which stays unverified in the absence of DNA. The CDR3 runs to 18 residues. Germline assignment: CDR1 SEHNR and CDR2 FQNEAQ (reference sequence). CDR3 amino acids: CASSLARDDRRRADTQYF.

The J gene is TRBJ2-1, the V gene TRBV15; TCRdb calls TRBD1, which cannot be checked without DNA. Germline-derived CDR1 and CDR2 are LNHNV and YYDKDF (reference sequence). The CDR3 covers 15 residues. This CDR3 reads CATSRDIYSGQLQFF.

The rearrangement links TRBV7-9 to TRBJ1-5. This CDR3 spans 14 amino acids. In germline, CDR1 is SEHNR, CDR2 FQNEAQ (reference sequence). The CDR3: CASNKGGGNQPQHF.